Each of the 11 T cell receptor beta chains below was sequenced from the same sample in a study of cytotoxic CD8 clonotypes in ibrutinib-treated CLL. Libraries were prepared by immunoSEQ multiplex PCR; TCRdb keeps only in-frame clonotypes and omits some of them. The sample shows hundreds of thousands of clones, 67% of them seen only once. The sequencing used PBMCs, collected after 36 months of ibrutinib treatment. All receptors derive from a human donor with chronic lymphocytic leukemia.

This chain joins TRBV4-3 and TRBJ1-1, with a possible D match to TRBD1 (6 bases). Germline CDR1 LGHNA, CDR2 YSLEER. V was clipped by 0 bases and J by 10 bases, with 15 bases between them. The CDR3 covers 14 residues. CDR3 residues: CASSQDPDRGLAFF. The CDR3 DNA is TGCGCCAGCAGCCAAGATCCGGACAGAGGGTTAGCTTTCTTT.

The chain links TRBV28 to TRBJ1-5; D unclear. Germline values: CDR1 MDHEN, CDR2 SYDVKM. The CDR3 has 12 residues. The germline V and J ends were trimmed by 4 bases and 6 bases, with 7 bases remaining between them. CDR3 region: CASSSKPQPQHF. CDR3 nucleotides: TGTGCCAGCAGTTCAAAACCTCAGCCCCAGCATTTT.

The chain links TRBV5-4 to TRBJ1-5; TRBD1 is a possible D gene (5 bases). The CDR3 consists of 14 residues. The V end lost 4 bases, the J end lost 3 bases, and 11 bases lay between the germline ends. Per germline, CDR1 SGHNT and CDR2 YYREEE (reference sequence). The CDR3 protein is CASSPGPSNQPQHF. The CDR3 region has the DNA TGTGCCAGCAGCCCAGGGCCTTCCAATCAGCCCCAGCATTTT.

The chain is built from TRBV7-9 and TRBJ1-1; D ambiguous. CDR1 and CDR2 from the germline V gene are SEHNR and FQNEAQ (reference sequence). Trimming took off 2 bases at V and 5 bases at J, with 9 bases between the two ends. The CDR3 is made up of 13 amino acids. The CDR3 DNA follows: TGTGCCAGCAGCTTAAGCTCGGTGACTGAAGCTTTCTTT. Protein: CASSLSSVTEAFF.

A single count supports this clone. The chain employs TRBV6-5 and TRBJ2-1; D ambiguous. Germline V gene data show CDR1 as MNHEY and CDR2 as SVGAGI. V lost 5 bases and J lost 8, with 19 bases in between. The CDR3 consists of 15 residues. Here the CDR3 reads CASSQPFAKTDEQFF. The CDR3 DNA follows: TGTGCCAGCAGTCAACCATTCGCGAAGACCGATGAGCAGTTCTTC.

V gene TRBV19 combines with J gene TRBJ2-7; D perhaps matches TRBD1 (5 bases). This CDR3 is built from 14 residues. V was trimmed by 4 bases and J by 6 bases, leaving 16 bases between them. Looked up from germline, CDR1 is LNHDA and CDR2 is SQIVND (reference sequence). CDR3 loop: CASSKDTGIREQYF. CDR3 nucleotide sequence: TGTGCCAGTAGTAAGGACACCGGTATCCGCGAGCAGTACTTC.

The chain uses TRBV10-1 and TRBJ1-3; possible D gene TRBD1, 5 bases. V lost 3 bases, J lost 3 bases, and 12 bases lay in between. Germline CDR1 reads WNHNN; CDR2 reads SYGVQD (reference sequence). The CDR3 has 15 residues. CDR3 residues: CASSDHRSLGNTIYF. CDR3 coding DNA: TGCGCCAGCAGTGACCACAGGAGTCTTGGAAACACCATATATTTT.

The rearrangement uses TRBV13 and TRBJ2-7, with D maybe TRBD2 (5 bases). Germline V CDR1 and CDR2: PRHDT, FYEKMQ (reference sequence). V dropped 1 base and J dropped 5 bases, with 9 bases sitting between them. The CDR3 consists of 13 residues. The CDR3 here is CASSLVIGDEQYF. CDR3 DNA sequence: TGTGCCAGCAGCTTAGTTATCGGGGACGAGCAGTACTTC.

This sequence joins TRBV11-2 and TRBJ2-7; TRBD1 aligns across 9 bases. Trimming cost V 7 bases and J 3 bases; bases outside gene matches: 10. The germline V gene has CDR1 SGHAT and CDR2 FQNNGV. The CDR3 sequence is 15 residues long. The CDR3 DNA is TGTGCCAGCACCCCGGCGGGACAGGGAGGCTACGAGCAGTACTTC. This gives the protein CASTPAGQGGYEQYF.

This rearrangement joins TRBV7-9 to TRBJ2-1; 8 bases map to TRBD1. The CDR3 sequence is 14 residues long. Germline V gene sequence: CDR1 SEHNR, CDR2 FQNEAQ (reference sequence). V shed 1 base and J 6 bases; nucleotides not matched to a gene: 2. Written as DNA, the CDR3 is TGTGCCAGCAGCTTAGGGACAGGGAGCAATGAGCAGTTCTTC. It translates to CASSLGTGSNEQFF.

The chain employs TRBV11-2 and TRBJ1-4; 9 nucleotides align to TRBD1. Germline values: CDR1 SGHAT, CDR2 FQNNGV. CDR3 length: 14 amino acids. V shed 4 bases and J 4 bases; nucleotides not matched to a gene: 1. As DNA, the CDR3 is TGTGCCAGCAGCTGGGGACAGGGTAATGAAAAACTGTTTTTT. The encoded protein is CASSWGQGNEKLFF.